The count of the clone carrying this T cell receptor (beta chain) is one. Its antigen remains unknown. The junction departs from germline at one end; a sequencing error may be responsible. The record originates from a study of radiation and T cells in renal cell carcinoma. The time point is: blood 4 weeks post-SBRT, at nephrectomy. Treatment noted: 15 Gy SBRT to primary tumor, nephrectomy 4 weeks later. Nephrectomy followed 15 Gy stereotactic body radiation by 4 weeks. After SBRT, blood was collected at 2 and 4 weeks, plus baseline. The assay was immunoSEQ multiplex PCR, and TCRdb's table has in-frame clones only and misses some. The profile covers approximately 150,000 clones, with 86% appearing a single time and around a sixth taken by the ten largest. Looked up from germline, CDR1 is SGHDT and CDR2 is YYEEEE. The CDR3 runs 15 residues. Study-wide findings and caveats: Without pretreatment biopsies, baseline tumor clonotype presence was undetermined. In blood, top tumor clones expanded by 2 weeks, shrinking by 4.

This sample comprised blood, obtained from a patient whose treatment included radiotherapy and nephrectomy. The chain couples TRBV5-6 to TRBJ1-5, with a weak D call TRBD1 (5 bases). The receptor was derived from a woman aged 45-59 years with renal cell carcinoma. The CDR3 loop is CASTLGQVGNQPQHF. Written as DNA, the CDR3 is TGTGCCAGCACCTTGGGGCAGGTAGGCAATCAGCCCCAGCATTTT.